The rows below give T cell receptor beta chains drawn from one sample of a study of untreated major depressive disorder. The assay was immunoSEQ multiplex PCR, and TCRdb's table has in-frame clones only and misses some. The repertoire has 20,000 or so clones, about 85% of them found once; the top ten carry around 0.76%. Sequencing was carried out using CD4+ T cells from PBMCs. These receptors were taken from a woman aged 25 to 45 in good health. CDR3s include the opening cysteine and the closing phenylalanine or tryptophan. Fields, in order: J gene, D gene, V gene, clone size, CDR3 protein, CDR3 DNA. A D gene is named only where the DNA matches it firmly. Not every row has a clone size; where given, it reads once, few, many or a size class.

J gene: TRBJ1-2
D gene: TRBD1
V gene: TRBV5-6
clone size: NA
CDR3 protein: CASSFGDRVYGYTF
CDR3 DNA: TGTGCCAGCAGCTTCGGGGACAGGGTCTATGGCTACACCTTC

J gene: TRBJ1-2
D gene: NA
V gene: TRBV11-3
clone size: few
CDR3 protein: CASRLCHGYTF
CDR3 DNA: TGTGCCAGCAGACTGTGTCATGGCTACACCTTC

J gene: TRBJ2-1
D gene: TRBD2
V gene: TRBV27
clone size: NA
CDR3 protein: CASIIPPGLAGGHGEQFF
CDR3 DNA: TGTGCCAGCATCATACCCCCGGGACTAGCGGGAGGGCACGGTGAGCAGTTCTTC

J gene: TRBJ2-7
D gene: NA
V gene: TRBV5-1
clone size: NA
CDR3 protein: CASSLDPSPLYEQYF
CDR3 DNA: TGCGCCAGCAGCTTGGATCCCAGTCCGCTCTACGAGCAGTACTTC

J gene: TRBJ2-3
D gene: TRBD2
V gene: TRBV2
clone size: NA
CDR3 protein: CASRKGLAGVRDTQYF
CDR3 DNA: TGTGCCAGCAGGAAAGGACTAGCGGGAGTTCGAGATACGCAGTATTTT

J gene: TRBJ2-7
D gene: TRBD2
V gene: TRBV7-2
clone size: NA
CDR3 protein: CASSLIAGGSYEQYF
CDR3 DNA: TGTGCCAGCAGCTTAATAGCGGGGGGGTCCTACGAGCAGTACTTC

J gene: TRBJ2-1
D gene: TRBD1
V gene: TRBV7-3
clone size: NA
CDR3 protein: CASSLGTGYVYEQFF
CDR3 DNA: TGTGCCAGCAGCCTCGGGACAGGCTATGTCTATGAGCAGTTCTTC

J gene: TRBJ1-5
D gene: NA
V gene: TRBV11-3
clone size: NA
CDR3 protein: CASSLEGGQRGDQPQHF
CDR3 DNA: TGTGCCAGCAGCTTGGAGGGCGGACAGAGGGGCGATCAGCCCCAGCATTTT

J gene: TRBJ2-2
D gene: NA
V gene: TRBV4-1
clone size: NA
CDR3 protein: CASSQGHGGTGELFF
CDR3 DNA: TGCGCCAGCAGCCAAGGGCACGGCGGCACCGGGGAGCTGTTTTTT

J gene: TRBJ2-3
D gene: NA
V gene: TRBV5-1
clone size: NA
CDR3 protein: CASSASYDADTQYF
CDR3 DNA: TGCGCCAGCAGCGCGAGCTATGACGCAGATACGCAGTATTTT

J gene: TRBJ2-3
D gene: TRBD2
V gene: TRBV2
clone size: NA
CDR3 protein: CASAQRESTDTQYF
CDR3 DNA: TGTGCCAGCGCCCAGCGGGAGAGCACAGATACGCAGTATTTT

J gene: TRBJ2-7
D gene: NA
V gene: TRBV5-8
clone size: NA
CDR3 protein: CAVPQGFSSYEQYF
CDR3 DNA: TGTGCCGTCCCTCAGGGTTTTTCCTCCTACGAGCAGTACTTC

J gene: TRBJ2-1
D gene: NA
V gene: TRBV10-2
clone size: NA
CDR3 protein: CASSDRGNEQFF
CDR3 DNA: TGCGCCAGCAGTGACCGAGGCAATGAGCAGTTCTTC

J gene: TRBJ1-1
D gene: NA
V gene: TRBV19
clone size: NA
CDR3 protein: CASSITRNTEAFF
CDR3 DNA: TGTGCCAGTAGTATAACGAGGAACACTGAAGCTTTCTTT

J gene: TRBJ1-1
D gene: NA
V gene: TRBV2
clone size: NA
CDR3 protein: CASTTDQGSEAFF
CDR3 DNA: TGTGCCAGCACCACCGATCAGGGCAGCGAAGCTTTCTTT

J gene: TRBJ1-4
D gene: NA
V gene: TRBV21-1
clone size: NA
CDR3 protein: CASSKRSEGDGEKLFF
CDR3 DNA: TGTGCCAGCAGCAAAAGGTCGGAGGGGGACGGAGAAAAACTGTTTTTT

J gene: TRBJ1-4
D gene: NA
V gene: TRBV21-1
clone size: NA
CDR3 protein: CASTQQGAGAPTNEKLFF
CDR3 DNA: TGTGCCAGCACCCAACAGGGGGCGGGGGCCCCAACTAATGAAAAACTGTTTTTT

J gene: TRBJ2-2
D gene: TRBD1
V gene: TRBV2
clone size: NA
CDR3 protein: CASSDQGVIKRTGELFF
CDR3 DNA: TGTGCCAGCAGTGACCAGGGGGTAATTAAGAGGACCGGGGAGCTGTTTTTT

J gene: TRBJ1-3
D gene: NA
V gene: TRBV6-6
clone size: few
CDR3 protein: CASYSRQGGNRNTIYF
CDR3 DNA: TGTGCCAGCTATTCGAGGCAGGGTGGTAACAGAAACACCATATATTTT

J gene: TRBJ1-2
D gene: NA
V gene: TRBV28
clone size: NA
CDR3 protein: CASSLGTPESYGYTF
CDR3 DNA: TGTGCCAGCAGCCTAGGGACTCCCGAATCCTATGGCTACACCTTC

J gene: TRBJ2-2
D gene: TRBD2
V gene: TRBV2
clone size: once
CDR3 protein: CASSEGGANTGELFF
CDR3 DNA: TGTGCCAGCAGTGAGGGAGGGGCGAACACCGGGGAGCTGTTTTTT

J gene: TRBJ2-1
D gene: NA
V gene: TRBV5-1
clone size: NA
CDR3 protein: CASSLVSGNAPDEQFF
CDR3 DNA: TGCGCCAGCAGCTTGGTTTCGGGGAACGCACCCGATGAGCAGTTCTTC

J gene: TRBJ2-7
D gene: NA
V gene: TRBV23-1
clone size: NA
CDR3 protein: CASSSGTDETIYEQYF
CDR3 DNA: TGCGCCAGCAGTTCAGGGACGGATGAGACTATCTACGAGCAGTACTTC

J gene: TRBJ1-6
D gene: TRBD1
V gene: TRBV10-3
clone size: NA
CDR3 protein: CAISALQGLNNSPLHF
CDR3 DNA: TGTGCCATCAGTGCCTTACAGGGGCTTAATAATTCACCCCTCCACTTT

J gene: TRBJ1-1
D gene: NA
V gene: TRBV5-6
clone size: NA
CDR3 protein: CASSAYSPNTEAFF
CDR3 DNA: TGTGCCAGCAGTGCGTACTCTCCTAATACTGAAGCTTTCTTT

J gene: TRBJ2-3
D gene: NA
V gene: TRBV5-1
clone size: NA
CDR3 protein: CASTVTANTDTQYF
CDR3 DNA: TGCGCCAGCACGGTGACAGCTAACACAGATACGCAGTATTTT

J gene: TRBJ2-7
D gene: NA
V gene: TRBV5-1
clone size: NA
CDR3 protein: CASSLDGQPYEQYF
CDR3 DNA: TGCGCCAGCAGCTTGGATGGACAGCCCTACGAGCAGTACTTC

J gene: TRBJ2-6
D gene: NA
V gene: TRBV27
clone size: NA
CDR3 protein: CASSFTGANVLTF
CDR3 DNA: TGTGCCAGCAGTTTCACCGGGGCCAACGTCCTGACTTTC

J gene: TRBJ2-3
D gene: NA
V gene: TRBV10-3
clone size: NA
CDR3 protein: CAISYGSTDTQYF
CDR3 DNA: TGTGCCATCAGCTACGGATCCACAGATACGCAGTATTTT

J gene: TRBJ1-3
D gene: NA
V gene: TRBV5-4
clone size: few
CDR3 protein: CASSFQGRDTIYF
CDR3 DNA: TGTGCCAGCAGCTTCCAGGGAAGAGACACCATATATTTT

J gene: TRBJ2-7
D gene: TRBD2
V gene: TRBV29-1
clone size: NA
CDR3 protein: CSVAGTSESYEQYF
CDR3 DNA: TGCAGCGTTGCCGGGACTAGTGAGTCCTACGAGCAGTACTTC

J gene: TRBJ1-4
D gene: TRBD1
V gene: TRBV28
clone size: NA
CDR3 protein: CASSLTGGLVEKLFF
CDR3 DNA: TGTGCCAGCAGTCTGACAGGGGGTTTGGTTGAAAAACTGTTTTTT

J gene: TRBJ2-4
D gene: NA
V gene: TRBV5-8
clone size: NA
CDR3 protein: CASSSHGTTKAKNIQYF
CDR3 DNA: TGTGCCAGCAGCTCCCATGGGACGACCAAAGCCAAAAACATTCAGTACTTC

J gene: TRBJ2-7
D gene: NA
V gene: TRBV6-5
clone size: NA
CDR3 protein: CASSYSGRESSYEQYF
CDR3 DNA: TGTGCCAGCAGTTACTCTGGACGGGAGAGCTCCTACGAGCAGTACTTC

J gene: TRBJ1-1
D gene: NA
V gene: TRBV30
clone size: once
CDR3 protein: CAWSTGVNTEAFF
CDR3 DNA: TGTGCCTGGAGCACTGGGGTGAACACTGAAGCTTTCTTT

J gene: TRBJ1-1
D gene: NA
V gene: TRBV5-1
clone size: NA
CDR3 protein: CASSPGTANTEAFF
CDR3 DNA: TGCGCCAGCAGCCCGGGGACTGCGAACACTGAAGCTTTCTTT

J gene: TRBJ1-2
D gene: NA
V gene: TRBV15
clone size: NA
CDR3 protein: CATSRESGTGYTF
CDR3 DNA: TGTGCCACCAGCAGAGAATCAGGGACCGGCTACACCTTC

J gene: TRBJ2-1
D gene: NA
V gene: TRBV27
clone size: NA
CDR3 protein: CASSLAGTTPNEQFF
CDR3 DNA: TGTGCCAGCAGTTTAGCCGGGACGACCCCCAATGAGCAGTTCTTC

J gene: TRBJ2-1
D gene: NA
V gene: TRBV9
clone size: NA
CDR3 protein: CASSVAGQTYNEQFF
CDR3 DNA: TGTGCCAGCAGCGTAGCCGGACAGACCTACAATGAGCAGTTCTTC

J gene: TRBJ2-1
D gene: NA
V gene: TRBV6-5
clone size: NA
CDR3 protein: CASSYRGSYNEQFF
CDR3 DNA: TGTGCCAGCAGTTACCGGGGCTCCTACAATGAGCAGTTCTTC

J gene: TRBJ1-6
D gene: NA
V gene: TRBV10-3
clone size: NA
CDR3 protein: CAIGTTNSPLHF
CDR3 DNA: TGTGCCATCGGGACGACTAATTCACCCCTCCACTTT

J gene: TRBJ2-7
D gene: TRBD2
V gene: TRBV28
clone size: NA
CDR3 protein: CASSSSGESSYEQYF
CDR3 DNA: TGTGCCAGCAGCTCTAGCGGGGAAAGCTCCTACGAGCAGTACTTC

J gene: TRBJ2-7
D gene: TRBD2
V gene: TRBV5-1
clone size: NA
CDR3 protein: CASSQRLAGGTYEQYF
CDR3 DNA: TGCGCCAGCAGCCAACGACTAGCGGGAGGGACCTACGAGCAGTACTTC

J gene: TRBJ1-1
D gene: NA
V gene: TRBV4-1
clone size: NA
CDR3 protein: CASSQRGAMDTEAFF
CDR3 DNA: TGCGCCAGCAGCCAGCGGGGGGCCATGGACACTGAAGCTTTCTTT

J gene: TRBJ1-2
D gene: NA
V gene: TRBV6-1
clone size: NA
CDR3 protein: CASSEPSGSYGYTF
CDR3 DNA: TGTGCCAGCAGTGAACCCTCGGGGAGCTATGGCTACACCTTC

J gene: TRBJ2-3
D gene: TRBD2
V gene: TRBV25-1
clone size: NA
CDR3 protein: CASSGSSGSLDTQYF
CDR3 DNA: TGTGCCAGCAGTGGGTCTAGCGGGAGTCTAGATACGCAGTATTTT

J gene: TRBJ1-6
D gene: TRBD1
V gene: TRBV11-2
clone size: few
CDR3 protein: CASRPGTGSYNSPLHF
CDR3 DNA: TGTGCCAGCAGGCCCGGGACAGGGTCCTATAATTCACCCCTCCACTTT

J gene: TRBJ1-2
D gene: TRBD1
V gene: TRBV5-4
clone size: few
CDR3 protein: CASSTKDRTAYGYTF
CDR3 DNA: TGTGCCAGCAGCACCAAGGACAGGACGGCATATGGCTACACCTTC

J gene: TRBJ2-2
D gene: NA
V gene: TRBV7-8
clone size: NA
CDR3 protein: CASSLVSGGDGELFF
CDR3 DNA: TGTGCCAGCAGCTTAGTTTCAGGCGGGGACGGGGAGCTGTTTTTT

J gene: TRBJ1-2
D gene: NA
V gene: TRBV18
clone size: NA
CDR3 protein: CASSPPYSSNYGYTF
CDR3 DNA: TGTGCCAGCTCACCACCGTACAGCTCTAACTATGGCTACACCTTC

J gene: TRBJ1-2
D gene: NA
V gene: TRBV7-9
clone size: few
CDR3 protein: CASSLGHTRGYTF
CDR3 DNA: TGTGCCAGCAGCTTAGGGCACACGCGGGGCTACACCTTC

J gene: TRBJ2-3
D gene: NA
V gene: TRBV28
clone size: NA
CDR3 protein: CASRGPGLITDTQYF
CDR3 DNA: TGTGCCAGCAGGGGGCCGGGCCTTATCACAGATACGCAGTATTTT

J gene: TRBJ2-1
D gene: NA
V gene: TRBV29-1
clone size: NA
CDR3 protein: CSVAGTLAYNEQFF
CDR3 DNA: TGCAGCGTGGCCGGGACCCTCGCCTACAATGAGCAGTTCTTC

J gene: TRBJ2-7
D gene: NA
V gene: TRBV7-2
clone size: NA
CDR3 protein: CASSESGLSSYEQYF
CDR3 DNA: TGTGCCAGCAGCGAATCGGGACTTAGCTCCTACGAGCAGTACTTC

J gene: TRBJ1-4
D gene: NA
V gene: TRBV28
clone size: NA
CDR3 protein: CASRFVGGEKLFF
CDR3 DNA: TGTGCCAGCAGATTTGTGGGAGGGGAAAAACTGTTTTTT

J gene: TRBJ2-5
D gene: NA
V gene: TRBV2
clone size: NA
CDR3 protein: CASRRGIGQETQYF
CDR3 DNA: TGTGCCAGCAGGAGGGGGATAGGCCAAGAGACCCAGTACTTC

J gene: TRBJ1-5
D gene: TRBD1
V gene: TRBV4-2
clone size: NA
CDR3 protein: CASSPRDRGQPQHF
CDR3 DNA: TGTGCCAGCAGCCCCCGGGACAGGGGTCAGCCCCAGCATTTT

J gene: TRBJ2-5
D gene: TRBD1
V gene: TRBV6-5
clone size: NA
CDR3 protein: CASSPGTGGRETQYF
CDR3 DNA: TGTGCCAGCAGCCCCGGGACAGGGGGCCGGGAGACCCAGTACTTC

J gene: TRBJ2-1
D gene: TRBD2
V gene: TRBV27
clone size: NA
CDR3 protein: CASRTRTSGLGEQFF
CDR3 DNA: TGTGCCAGCAGAACCCGAACTAGCGGTTTGGGTGAGCAGTTCTTC

J gene: TRBJ2-5
D gene: NA
V gene: TRBV18
clone size: NA
CDR3 protein: CASSPGTRTFQETQYF
CDR3 DNA: TGTGCCAGCTCACCAGGGACAAGAACTTTCCAAGAGACCCAGTACTTC